These T cell receptor beta chains were read from a single sample in a study of identical twins. TCRdb re-analysed the 5' RACE reads in MiXCR, keeping a single row per CDR3 protein. The repertoire holds some 500,000 distinct CDR3 sequences, with roughly an eighth as singletons. This same sample was also taken into another study, of yellow fever vaccine responses in identical twins.

Sequencing input: CD4+ T cells sorted from blood. The source of these receptors is a woman aged 18 to 35 in good health. CDR3s include the opening cysteine and the closing phenylalanine or tryptophan. The D gene is left open where the match is weak. Not all rows give a size; the values are once, few, many and, for expanded clones, a class.

j_gene	abundance	v_gene	d_gene	CDR3aa	CDR3nt
TRBJ2-5	many	TRBV11-2	-	CASSSRGGQLSEETQYF	TGTGCCAGCAGCTCTAGGGGCGGACAGTTATCTGAAGAGACCCAGTACTTC
TRBJ2-7	many	TRBV12-3/TRBV12-4	-	CASSLSASVEQYF	TGTGCCAGCAGTTTATCCGCTAGTGTTGAGCAGTACTTC
TRBJ2-1	many	TRBV7-8	-	CASSFVGGRNEQFF	TGTGCCAGCAGCTTTGTAGGGGGGCGCAATGAGCAGTTCTTC
TRBJ2-5	few	TRBV11-2	TRBD2	CASSLIRRGWETQYF	TGTGCCAGCAGCTTAATCCGGCGGGGGTGGGAGACCCAGTACTTC
TRBJ2-7	few	TRBV5-1	-	CASSSLGHEQYF	TGCGCCAGCAGCTCTCTCGGCCACGAGCAGTACTTC
TRBJ2-5	-	TRBV5-1	-	CASSQEGRTQETQYF	TGCGCCAGCAGCCAAGAAGGACGAACGCAAGAGACCCAGTACTTC
TRBJ2-1	many	TRBV7-7	TRBD1	CASSLGTGGNNEQFF	TGTGCTAGCAGCTTGGGGACAGGGGGAAACAATGAGCAGTTCTTC
TRBJ2-2	-	TRBV10-3	-	CAISDGIYTGELFF	TGTGCCATCAGTGACGGGATCTACACCGGGGAGCTGTTTTTT
TRBJ2-5	-	TRBV20-1	-	CSARIPGVETQYF	TGCAGTGCTAGAATCCCGGGAGTGGAGACCCAGTACTTC
TRBJ2-1	-	TRBV12-5	TRBD2	CVSGLVIGRPPTEQFF	TGTGTTAGTGGTTTGGTGATCGGGAGGCCACCGACTGAGCAGTTCTTC
TRBJ2-3	many	TRBV5-1	-	CASRLGPTDTQYF	TGCGCCAGTCGATTGGGACCCACAGATACGCAGTATTTT
TRBJ2-5	many	TRBV15	-	CATSRDQGRRQETQYF	TGTGCCACCAGCAGAGATCAGGGGCGTCGACAAGAGACCCAGTACTTC
TRBJ2-3	-	TRBV7-3	TRBD2	CASSTRRLAGGPGDTQYF	TGTGCCAGCAGCACCCGTCGGCTAGCGGGAGGGCCTGGGGATACGCAGTATTTT
TRBJ2-7	many	TRBV18	-	CASSPPSYEQYF	TGTGCCAGCAGCCCCCCGAGCTACGAGCAGTACTTC
TRBJ2-7	few	TRBV20-1	TRBD1	CSARGYRDRNEQYF	TGCAGTGCTAGAGGCTACAGGGACAGGAACGAGCAGTACTTC
TRBJ1-5	few	TRBV28	-	CASSNRVQPQHF	TGTGCCAGCAGCAACAGGGTCCAGCCCCAGCATTTT
TRBJ2-2	-	TRBV12-3/TRBV12-4	-	CASRGTPTGELFF	TGTGCCAGCAGGGGAACGCCCACCGGGGAGCTGTTTTTT
TRBJ2-1	many	TRBV10-3	TRBD2	CAIMRSGMTDEQFF	TGTGCCATCATGCGGAGCGGGATGACAGATGAGCAGTTCTTC
TRBJ1-3	few	TRBV7-9	-	CASSFARGNTIYF	TGTGCCAGCAGCTTCGCGCGAGGAAACACCATATATTTT
TRBJ2-7	few	TRBV5-1	-	CASSLATGTVTYEQYF	TGCGCCAGCAGCTTGGCCACCGGGACGGTTACCTACGAGCAGTACTTC
TRBJ2-7	many	TRBV5-1	TRBD1	CASSLALGQGYEQYF	TGCGCCAGCAGCTTGGCCCTGGGACAGGGGTACGAGCAGTACTTC
TRBJ2-3	-	TRBV20-1	TRBD1	CSASPGTGRTDTQYF	TGCAGTGCTTCTCCCGGGACAGGGAGGACAGATACGCAGTATTTT
TRBJ2-5	few	TRBV11-3	TRBD1	CASSHGQGAGKTQYF	TGTGCCAGCAGCCATGGACAGGGGGCAGGGAAGACCCAGTACTTC
TRBJ1-2	few	TRBV5-6	-	CASILGSNPKGYGYTF	TGTGCCAGCATTCTCGGGAGTAACCCAAAGGGCTATGGCTACACCTTC
TRBJ2-3	-	TRBV29-1	-	CSVLGGTDTQYF	TGCAGCGTTCTGGGGGGCACAGATACGCAGTATTTT
TRBJ1-2	-	TRBV12-3/TRBV12-4	TRBD1	CASSLSGTGVNYGYTF	TGTGCCAGCAGTTTGTCCGGGACAGGAGTTAACTATGGCTACACCTTC
TRBJ2-7	once	TRBV6-6	-	CASSYLDLEQYF	TGTGCCAGCAGTTACCTCGACTTAGAGCAGTACTTC
TRBJ1-2	few	TRBV9	TRBD1	CASSPRQGQRRVDGYTF	TGTGCCAGCAGCCCTAGACAGGGCCAAAGGAGGGTGGATGGCTACACCTTC
TRBJ2-1	-	TRBV5-1	-	CASSGGINEQFF	TGCGCCAGCAGCGGTGGGATCAATGAGCAGTTCTTC
TRBJ2-7	many	TRBV11-2	TRBD2	CASSLEIRRTSGDSYEQYF	TGTGCCAGCAGCTTAGAAATCAGGAGGACTAGCGGGGACTCCTACGAGCAGTACTTC
TRBJ1-1	-	TRBV20-1	-	CSARAGQQGSSEAFF	TGCAGTGCTAGAGCCGGACAACAGGGTAGTTCTGAAGCTTTCTTT
TRBJ2-5	few	TRBV7-9	-	CASTPGTQQETQYF	TGTGCCAGCACCCCCGGGACACAACAAGAGACCCAGTACTTC
TRBJ1-4	few	TRBV20-1	-	CSATSGATNEKLFF	TGCAGTGCCACTTCGGGGGCAACTAATGAAAAACTGTTTTTT
TRBJ2-3	few	TRBV5-1	TRBD2	CASSPWGTRGTDTQYF	TGCGCCAGCAGCCCTTGGGGGACTAGGGGCACAGATACGCAGTATTTT
TRBJ2-6	-	TRBV10-3	-	CAIRATGANVLTF	TGTGCCATCAGGGCGACTGGGGCCAACGTCCTGACTTTC
TRBJ2-3	-	TRBV20-1	TRBD2	CCASRTSGGVGTDTQYF	TGCTGTGCTAGCCGTACTAGCGGGGGGGTCGGCACAGATACGCAGTATTTT
TRBJ2-1	many	TRBV12-5	-	CASGVGRYSVDEQFF	TGTGCTAGTGGTGTAGGCAGGTACTCTGTAGATGAGCAGTTCTTC
TRBJ2-7	-	TRBV28	TRBD2	CASSTGTSGSYEQYF	TGTGCCAGCAGTACCGGGACTAGCGGCTCCTACGAGCAGTACTTC
TRBJ2-1	few	TRBV20-1	-	CSARVSEQFF	TGCAGTGCTAGAGTCTCTGAGCAGTTCTTC
TRBJ2-2	many	TRBV29-1	-	CSAIIVGSTTGELFF	TGCAGCGCCATAATTGTGGGATCAACCACCGGGGAGCTGTTTTTT
TRBJ2-5	-	TRBV4-2	-	CASSQGPTEETQYF	TGTGCCAGCAGCCAAGGACCGACCGAAGAGACCCAGTACTTC
TRBJ2-3	few	TRBV10-3	-	CAINGNTDTQYF	TGTGCCATCAACGGGAACACAGATACGCAGTATTTT
TRBJ2-3	-	TRBV20-1	TRBD2	CSALSGGASDTQYF	TGCAGTGCCCTGAGCGGGGGGGCATCGGATACGCAGTATTTT
TRBJ2-1	-	TRBV18	TRBD2	CASSPPFRAGARVSEQFF	TGTGCCAGCTCACCACCATTTCGTGCGGGAGCTAGGGTCTCTGAGCAGTTCTTC
TRBJ2-3	many	TRBV20-1	-	CSAKGGLASSTDTQYF	TGCAGTGCTAAGGGGGGGCTTGCCTCTTCCACAGATACGCAGTATTTT
TRBJ2-1	once	TRBV11-3	TRBD1	CASSFRTGRDEQFF	TGTGCCAGCAGTTTTCGGACAGGGCGGGATGAGCAGTTCTTC
TRBJ2-7	few	TRBV7-8	-	CASSLEVSGSSYEQYF	TGTGCCAGCAGCTTAGAGGTGAGCGGAAGCTCCTACGAGCAGTACTTC
TRBJ2-3	-	TRBV18	TRBD2	CASSRGLAGLASTDTQYF	TGTGCCAGCTCACGCGGACTAGCGGGATTAGCCAGCACAGATACGCAGTATTTT
TRBJ2-3	-	TRBV7-2	TRBD2	CASRPSGPASQYF	TGTGCCAGCAGGCCTAGCGGGCCGGCCTCGCAGTATTTT
TRBJ2-1	few	TRBV5-1	-	CASSLSITYNEQFF	TGCGCCAGCAGCTTGTCTATTACTTACAATGAGCAGTTCTTC
TRBJ2-7	few	TRBV6-2/TRBV6-3	TRBD1	CASLMDRGSYEQYF	TGTGCCAGCCTCATGGACAGGGGTTCATACGAGCAGTACTTC
TRBJ2-1	many	TRBV12-3/TRBV12-4	TRBD2	CASSAGTSVEQFF	TGTGCCAGCAGTGCCGGGACTAGTGTTGAGCAGTTCTTC
TRBJ2-1	-	TRBV12-3/TRBV12-4	TRBD2	CASRSGTWGAYNEQFF	TGTGCCAGCAGGAGCGGGACTTGGGGGGCCTACAATGAGCAGTTCTTC